The subject of this entry is one TCR beta chain. The data derive from a study of blood T cell repertoires in COVID-19. Study information: The origin of the acute and convalescent COVID-19 samples was the United States, Italy and Spain. T cells, B-cell-depleted T cells, or PBMCs provided the cDNA or gDNA that served as material.

From germline, CDR1 is MGHRA and CDR2 YSYEKL. The CDR3 spans 19 residues. Trimming removed 0 bases at V and 0 bases at J, with 17 bases between. In the authors' workflow: Estimated nucleated cell counts came from reference gene primer amplification. Repertoires were generated with immunoSEQ multiplex PCR, while TCRdb's copy carries only in-frame clones and drops some. V, J and clone size are taken as reported in that table, and D and trimming were inferred from the DNA itself. The table records over 150,000 clones, 88% of them present only once. Material for sequencing was peripheral blood. The rearrangement links TRBV4-1 to TRBJ1-4, with no clear D. The receptor was derived from a man aged 50 to 60 with COVID-19, enrolled during active disease. CDR3 sequence reads: CASSQDFGFTGATNEKLFF. CDR3 bases: TGCGCCAGCAGCCAAGATTTCGGCTTTACCGGGGCAACTAATGAAAAACTGTTTTTT.